This record concerns one TCR beta chain sequence. Via MiXCR, TCRdb re-called the reads, giving one row per CDR3 protein. The sample has 200,000 or so distinct CDR3 sequences, 28% seen once. The data belong to a study of T cell repertoires in cytomegalovirus infection. This CDR3 is built from 13 residues. After removal of 3 bases from V and 7 bases from J, the junction contained 5 bases not matched to a gene. V gene TRBV12-3 or TRBV12-4 combines with J gene TRBJ1-2; 7 bases agree with TRBD1. The sequenced material came from PBMCs. This receptor was taken from a human donor in good health (CMV status not recorded). Some clones in this sample may be carry-over from other donors' samples. The CDR3 region is CASSFLRDSGYTF. CDR3 in DNA: TGTGCCAGCAGTTTCCTCCGGGACAGTGGCTACACCTTC.